Listed below are T cell receptor beta chains from one sample, sequenced in a study of T cell changes during pregnancy in multiple sclerosis. The assay was immunoSEQ multiplex PCR, and TCRdb's table has in-frame clones only and misses some. The sample holds about 40,000 clones; 90% to 95% are singletons and the top ten take about 7.8%. The source was CD8+ T cells from peripheral blood mononuclear cells, collected before pregnancy. These receptors were taken from a female donor with multiple sclerosis, enrolled in a pregnancy study. The CDR3 runs from the conserved cysteine through the conserved F or W. D genes are given only for firm matches. For some rows the clone size is stated as once, few or many, or as a class when expanded; others skip it.

>NA|TRBV6-5|13|TRBJ1-1|NA
TGTGCCAGCGGTTTTGGACATTCCACTGAAGCTTTCTTT
CASGFGHSTEAFF
>NA|TRBV19|14|TRBJ2-1|few
TGTGCCACTTCCGGAGGGGGCGAGATTAATGAGCAGTTCTTC
CATSGGGEINEQFF
>TRBD2|TRBV7-9|14|TRBJ2-7|NA
TGTGCCAGCAGCTTAGCGGGGGGGGTAGGCGAGCAGTACTTC
CASSLAGGVGEQYF
>TRBD1|TRBV27|14|TRBJ1-1|NA
TGTGCCAGCAGTCAACAGGGGAAGCTGGGTGAAGCTTTCTTT
CASSQQGKLGEAFF
>TRBD1|TRBV4-1|14|TRBJ2-7|once
TGCGCCAGCAGCCAAGGGGACAGCTCCTACGAGCAGTACTTC
CASSQGDSSYEQYF
>NA|TRBV25-1|15|TRBJ1-5|NA
TGTGCCAGCTCCCCCTCGACAACGGGCAATCAGCCCCAGCATTTT
CASSPSTTGNQPQHF
>NA|TRBV19|13|TRBJ1-1|NA
TGTGCCAGTAGTATTCTAGGGAACACTGAAGCTTTCTTT
CASSILGNTEAFF
>TRBD2|TRBV7-9|13|TRBJ2-1|NA
TGTGCCAGCAGCTTAGTCGGGGGGGATGAGCAGTTCTTC
CASSLVGGDEQFF
>NA|TRBV14|14|TRBJ2-5|NA
TGTGCCAGCAGCCAAAGGAGGTCAATGGAGACCCAGTACTTC
CASSQRRSMETQYF
>TRBD1|TRBV9|16|TRBJ2-3|few
TGTGCCAGCAGCTTCACAACCGGGACAGGGGCAGATACGCAGTATTTT
CASSFTTGTGADTQYF
>NA|TRBV11-3|15|TRBJ2-1|NA
TGTGCCAGCAGCTCCCGACAGACCCCATACAATGAGCAGTTCTTC
CASSSRQTPYNEQFF
>NA|TRBV30|17|TRBJ1-3|NA
TGTGCCTGGAGGGTCGCCCGGGGGGGCAGCTCTGGAAACACCATATATTTT
CAWRVARGGSSGNTIYF
>NA|TRBV15|16|TRBJ2-3|NA
TGTGCCACCAGCAGAGGTCAGAATGAGGGCACAGATACGCAGTATTTT
CATSRGQNEGTDTQYF
>TRBD1|TRBV29-1|14|TRBJ2-1|NA
TGCAGCGTTGCCCGACAGGGTATGGGGAATGAGCAGTTCTTC
CSVARQGMGNEQFF
>NA|TRBV9|15|TRBJ2-5|once
TGTGCCAGCAGCCCCGAGGTAGCGGTCCAAGAGACCCAGTACTTC
CASSPEVAVQETQYF
>NA|TRBV28|16|TRBJ2-1|NA
TGTGCCAGCACCGGGCCACACCGGGACACCTACAATGAGCAGTTCTTC
CASTGPHRDTYNEQFF
>TRBD2|TRBV29-1|12|TRBJ2-1|NA
TGCAGCGTAGTAGCGGGCGTCAATGAGCAGTTCTTC
CSVVAGVNEQFF
>NA|TRBV9|11|TRBJ2-1|NA
TGTGCCAGCAGAAAGGGGAATGAGCAGTTCTTC
CASRKGNEQFF
>TRBD1|TRBV7-9|15|TRBJ2-3|NA
TGTGCCAGCAGCCAAACGGACAGGTCCACAGATACGCAGTATTTT
CASSQTDRSTDTQYF
>TRBD1|TRBV4-1|15|TRBJ1-1|many
TGCGCCAGCAGCCAACCGGGACAGTGGAATTCTGAAGCTTTCTTT
CASSQPGQWNSEAFF
>NA|TRBV7-2|15|TRBJ2-7|few
TGTGCCAGCAGCTTACGACTAGACCCCTATTACGAGCAGTACTTC
CASSLRLDPYYEQYF
>NA|TRBV14|20|TRBJ1-3|NA
TGTGCCAGCAGCCAAGTGACCGGAACGGGGAGATTTGGCTCTGGAAACACCATATATTTT
CASSQVTGTGRFGSGNTIYF
>NA|TRBV27|14|TRBJ2-7|NA
TGTGCCAGCAGTTACCAGGGTGGATCCTACGAGCAGTACTTC
CASSYQGGSYEQYF
>NA|TRBV10-3|12|TRBJ1-1|NA
TGTGCCATCATGGATGGGGGACATGAAGCTTTCTTT
CAIMDGGHEAFF
>NA|TRBV10-3|14|TRBJ1-5|NA
TGTGCCATCAGTGTGCCAAGCGACAATCAGCCCCAGCATTTT
CAISVPSDNQPQHF
>NA|TRBV7-9|12|TRBJ2-7|NA
TGTGCCAGCAGCCGGGAGTCCTACGAGCAGTACTTC
CASSRESYEQYF
>NA|TRBV7-9|14|TRBJ1-2|few
TGTGCCAGCAGCCTTGGGCCCCCGAGAGATGGCTACACCTTC
CASSLGPPRDGYTF
>NA|TRBV27|14|TRBJ2-3|once
TGTGCCAGCAGCAGGGACTTCACCACAGATACGCAGTATTTT
CASSRDFTTDTQYF
>NA|TRBV29-1|13|TRBJ1-4|NA
TGCAGCGTCGCGCCCGCGACTAATGAAAAACTGTTTTTT
CSVAPATNEKLFF
>TRBD2|TRBV19|15|TRBJ2-1|NA
TGTGCCAGTAGGAGCTTCGCTAGCGGATACAATGAGCAGTTCTTC
CASRSFASGYNEQFF
>TRBD1|TRBV28|17|TRBJ2-3|NA
TGTGCCAGCCGCTACTGGACAGGTCTTCCTAGCACAGATACGCAGTATTTT
CASRYWTGLPSTDTQYF
>NA|TRBV28|14|TRBJ1-5|NA
TGTGCCAGCGCGGGATCTATCACTGTTCAGCCCCAGCATTTT
CASAGSITVQPQHF
>NA|TRBV19|13|TRBJ2-2|once
TGTGCCAGTATGGGAGTGAACACCGGGGAGCTGTTTTTT
CASMGVNTGELFF
>TRBD2|TRBV2|16|TRBJ2-3|NA
TGTGCCAGCAGTGAAGAAGGGACTAGCGGCACAGATACGCAGTATTTT
CASSEEGTSGTDTQYF
>TRBD1|TRBV5-1|16|TRBJ2-5|NA
TGCGCCAGCAGCTTGAAGGGGGCTAGTCAGGCGGAGACCCAGTACTTC
CASSLKGASQAETQYF